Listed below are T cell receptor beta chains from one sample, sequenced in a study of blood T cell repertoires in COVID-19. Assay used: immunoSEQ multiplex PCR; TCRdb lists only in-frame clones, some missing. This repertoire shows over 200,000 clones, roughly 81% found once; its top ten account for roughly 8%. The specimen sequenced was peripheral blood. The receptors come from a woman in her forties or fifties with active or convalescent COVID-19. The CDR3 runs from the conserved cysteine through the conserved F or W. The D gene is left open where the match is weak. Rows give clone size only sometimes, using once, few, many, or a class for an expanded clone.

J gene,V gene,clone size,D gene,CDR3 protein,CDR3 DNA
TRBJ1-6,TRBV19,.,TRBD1,CASSIRDRDLNSPLHF,TGTGCCAGTAGTATCCGGGACAGAGATTTAAATTCACCCCTCCACTTT
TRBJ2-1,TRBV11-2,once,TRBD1,CASSSKFGQGIDNEQFF,TGTGCCAGCAGCTCGAAATTCGGACAGGGAATCGACAATGAGCAGTTCTTC
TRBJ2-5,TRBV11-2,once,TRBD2,CASSSRRREGTQYF,TGTGCCAGCAGCTCTCGACGGAGGGAGGGGACCCAGTACTTC
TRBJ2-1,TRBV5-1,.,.,CASSLGGSNEQFF,TGCGCCAGCAGCTTGGGGGGCAGCAATGAGCAGTTCTTC
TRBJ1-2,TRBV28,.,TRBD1,CASSTLWDRMRGSYGYTF,TGTGCCAGCAGTACGCTCTGGGACAGGATGAGGGGAAGCTATGGCTACACCTTC
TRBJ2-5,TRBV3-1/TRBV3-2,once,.,CASSQGGAAVQETQYF,TGTGCCAGCAGCCAAGGTGGAGCGGCTGTCCAAGAGACCCAGTACTTC
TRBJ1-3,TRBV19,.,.,CASSSPDSTGNTIYF,TGTGCCAGTAGTAGCCCAGACAGCACTGGAAACACCATATATTTT
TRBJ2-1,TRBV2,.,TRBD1,CASGGQGRGEQFF,TGTGCCAGCGGGGGACAGGGCCGGGGTGAGCAGTTCTTC
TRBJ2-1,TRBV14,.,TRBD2,CASSQGAWTSGYNEQFF,TGTGCCAGCAGCCAAGGAGCATGGACTAGCGGCTACAATGAGCAGTTCTTC
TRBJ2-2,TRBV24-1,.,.,CATDSGVPGELFF,TGTGCCACCGATTCGGGGGTCCCCGGGGAGCTGTTTTTT
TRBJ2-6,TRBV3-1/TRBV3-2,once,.,CASSQDQGYSGANVLTF,TGTGCCAGCAGCCAAGATCAGGGATACTCTGGGGCCAACGTCCTGACTTTC
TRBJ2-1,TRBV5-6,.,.,CASSLGNYNEQFF,TGTGCCAGCAGCTTGGGTAACTACAATGAGCAGTTCTTC
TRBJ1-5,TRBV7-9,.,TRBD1,CASSQGQGRAIPQHF,TGTGCCAGCAGCCAAGGACAGGGACGAGCGATACCCCAGCATTTT
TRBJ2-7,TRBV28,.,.,CASSGYEQYF,TGTGCCAGCAGCGGCTACGAGCAGTACTTC
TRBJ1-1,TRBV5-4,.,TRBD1,CASSLKQGGNTEAFF,TGTGCCAGCAGCCTCAAACAGGGGGGGAACACTGAAGCTTTCTTT
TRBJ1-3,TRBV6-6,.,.,CASSPPGSGNTIYF,TGTGCCAGCAGTCCGCCCGGGTCAGGAAACACCATATATTTT
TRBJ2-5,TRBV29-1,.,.,CSAPGPPGETQYF,TGCAGCGCACCGGGCCCGCCGGGGGAGACCCAGTACTTC
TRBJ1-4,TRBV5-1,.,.,CASSLGGPGEKLFF,TGCGCCAGCAGCTTGGGGGGCCCGGGTGAAAAACTGTTTTTT
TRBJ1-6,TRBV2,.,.,CASSGRKKGALHF,TGTGCCAGCAGTGGAAGGAAGAAGGGGGCCCTCCACTTT
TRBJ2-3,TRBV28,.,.,CASSSLNRATDTQYF,TGTGCCAGCAGTTCCCTCAACAGGGCGACAGATACGCAGTATTTT
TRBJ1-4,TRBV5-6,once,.,CASSLQGVGTNEKLFF,TGTGCCAGCAGCTTGCAGGGCGTGGGAACTAATGAAAAACTGTTTTTT
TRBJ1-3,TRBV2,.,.,CASILESSAGNTIYF,TGTGCCAGCATTTTAGAGTCTAGCGCTGGAAACACCATATATTTT
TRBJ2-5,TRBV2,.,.,CASSQGLVGVEETQYF,TGTGCCAGCAGTCAAGGATTGGTGGGAGTGGAAGAGACCCAGTACTTC
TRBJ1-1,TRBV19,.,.,CASSPGPQNTEAFF,TGTGCCAGTAGTCCAGGGCCGCAGAACACTGAAGCTTTCTTT
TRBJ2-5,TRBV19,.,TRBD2,CASSIGLAVNQETQYF,TGTGCCAGTAGTATAGGACTAGCGGTTAACCAAGAGACCCAGTACTTC
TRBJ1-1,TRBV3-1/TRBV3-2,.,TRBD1,CASSRSRGPTEAFF,TGTGCCAGCAGCCGCAGCAGGGGGCCCACTGAAGCTTTCTTT
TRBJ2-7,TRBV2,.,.,CASSAGSYEQYF,TGTGCCAGCAGTGCAGGCTCCTACGAGCAGTACTTC
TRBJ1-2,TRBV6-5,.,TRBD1,CASIGGAARNYGYTF,TGTGCCAGCATAGGGGGCGCAGCTCGAAACTATGGCTACACCTTC
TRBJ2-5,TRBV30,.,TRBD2,CAWSNTGGQETQYF,TGTGCCTGGAGTAATACGGGAGGGCAAGAGACCCAGTACTTC
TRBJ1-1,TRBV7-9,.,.,CASSLALNTEAFF,TGTGCCAGCAGTTTAGCCCTAAACACTGAAGCTTTCTTT
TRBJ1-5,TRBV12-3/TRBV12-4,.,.,CASGDNRNQPQHF,TGTGCCAGCGGGGACAATCGCAATCAGCCCCAGCATTTT
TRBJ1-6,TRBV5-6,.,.,CASSLTPGLNNSPLHF,TGTGCCAGCAGCTTAACCCCGGGATTGAATAATTCACCCCTCCACTTT
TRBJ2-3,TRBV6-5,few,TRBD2,CASSSGGLFTDTQYF,TGTGCCAGCAGTAGCGGGGGACTTTTCACAGATACGCAGTATTTT
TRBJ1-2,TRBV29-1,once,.,CSVRQAYGYTF,TGCAGCGTTCGACAGGCCTATGGCTACACCTTC
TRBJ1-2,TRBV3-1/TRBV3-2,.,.,CASSRRDRGGYTF,TGTGCCAGCAGCCGGAGGGATCGGGGTGGCTACACCTTC
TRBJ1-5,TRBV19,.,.,CASSLKSRGLSNQPQHF,TGTGCCAGTAGCCTAAAGTCCCGGGGACTTAGCAATCAGCCCCAGCATTTT
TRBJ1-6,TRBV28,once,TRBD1,CASSFQGGSPLHF,TGTGCCAGCAGTTTCCAGGGGGGTTCACCCCTCCACTTT
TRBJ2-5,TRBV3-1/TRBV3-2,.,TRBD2,CASSQLAGGQETQYF,TGTGCCAGCAGCCAACTAGCGGGGGGGCAAGAGACCCAGTACTTC
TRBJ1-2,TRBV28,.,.,CASSPADGLRYGYTF,TGTGCCAGCAGTCCCGCGGACGGACTCCGCTATGGCTACACCTTC
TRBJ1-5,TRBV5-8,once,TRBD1,CASSSGQGPGQPQHF,TGTGCCAGCAGCTCTGGACAGGGACCGGGTCAGCCCCAGCATTTT
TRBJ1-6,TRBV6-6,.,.,CASSYSTGPRGSPLHF,TGTGCCAGCAGTTACTCCACCGGCCCCAGGGGTTCACCCCTCCACTTT
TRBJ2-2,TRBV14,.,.,CASSRDYYTGELFF,TGTGCCAGCAGCCGCGACTATTACACCGGGGAGCTGTTTTTT
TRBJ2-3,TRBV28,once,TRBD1,CASSLRRGRGPDTQYF,TGTGCCAGCAGCCTGCGACGGGGCAGGGGGCCAGATACGCAGTATTTT
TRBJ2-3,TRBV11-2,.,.,CASSLDRDTQYF,TGTGCCAGCAGCTTAGATCGGGATACGCAGTATTTT
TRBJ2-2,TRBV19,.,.,CASSTSGYTGELFF,TGTGCCAGTAGTACAAGCGGTTACACCGGGGAGCTGTTTTTT
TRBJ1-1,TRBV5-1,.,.,CASSSLPQGGNTEAFF,TGCGCCAGCAGCTCCTTACCCCAGGGCGGGAACACTGAAGCTTTCTTT
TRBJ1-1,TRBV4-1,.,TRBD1,CASSQDRTGGTEAFF,TGCGCCAGCAGCCAAGATAGGACAGGCGGGACTGAAGCTTTCTTT
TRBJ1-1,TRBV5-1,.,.,CASKKGGSNTEAFF,TGCGCCAGCAAAAAAGGGGGTTCGAACACTGAAGCTTTCTTT
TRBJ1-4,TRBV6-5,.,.,CASSWSPPTRSQLFF,TGTGCCAGCAGTTGGAGTCCTCCCACCCGATCGCAGCTGTTTTTT
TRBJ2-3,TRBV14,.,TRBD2,CASSHAGEPPDTQYF,TGTGCCAGCAGCCATGCGGGAGAACCCCCAGATACGCAGTATTTT